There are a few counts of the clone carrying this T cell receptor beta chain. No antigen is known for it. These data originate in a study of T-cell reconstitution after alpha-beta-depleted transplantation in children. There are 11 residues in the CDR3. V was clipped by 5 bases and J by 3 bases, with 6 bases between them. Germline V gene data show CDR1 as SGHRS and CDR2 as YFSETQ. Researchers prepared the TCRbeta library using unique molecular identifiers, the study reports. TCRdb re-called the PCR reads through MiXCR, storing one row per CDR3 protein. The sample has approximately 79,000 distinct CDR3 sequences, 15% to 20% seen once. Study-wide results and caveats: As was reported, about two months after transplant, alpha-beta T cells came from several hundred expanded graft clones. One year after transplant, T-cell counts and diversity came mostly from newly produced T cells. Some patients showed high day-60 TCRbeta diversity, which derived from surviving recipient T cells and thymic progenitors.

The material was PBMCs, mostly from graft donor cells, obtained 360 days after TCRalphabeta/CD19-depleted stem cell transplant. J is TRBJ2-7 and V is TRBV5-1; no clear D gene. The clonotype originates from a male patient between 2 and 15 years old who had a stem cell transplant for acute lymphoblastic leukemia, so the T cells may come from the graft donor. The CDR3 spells CASRFNYEQYF. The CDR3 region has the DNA TGCGCCAGCAGATTCAACTACGAGCAGTACTTC.